These 12 T cell receptor beta chains were all obtained from the same sample, sequenced in a study of monozygotic twins with inflammatory bowel disease. TCRdb re-called the 5' RACE reads; every CDR3 protein appears as one record, without DNA. In all, the sample yields about 160,000 distinct CDR3 sequences. Sequencing was performed on blood. These receptors were obtained from a human donor with ulcerative colitis or Crohn's disease, or a healthy co-twin of an affected twin (not recorded which).

This chain connects TRBV7-6 to TRBJ2-3; no DNA is available, so the TRBD1 call from TCRdb remains unchecked. Germline lookup yields CDR1 SGHVS and CDR2 FNYEAQ. The CDR3 covers 15 residues. CDR3 protein: CASSPRPEGTDTQYF. Complete variable domain (other parts from reference TRBV7-6 and TRBJ2-3): GAGVSQSPRYKVTKRGQDVALRCDPISGHVSLYWYRQALGQGPEFLTYFNYEAQQDKSGLPNDRFSAERPEGSISTLTIQRTEQRDSAMYRCASSPRPEGTDTQYFGPGTRLTVL.

The chain joins TRBV5-1 to TRBJ2-1; TCRdb indicates TRBD1, and absent DNA this call remains unverified. CDR3 length: 16 amino acids. Germline V gene lookup returns CDR1 SGHRS and CDR2 YFSETQ. This chain's CDR3 is CASSLPPRGLHNEQFF.

The chain joins TRBV5-1 to TRBJ2-1; the TRBD2 assignment by TCRdb is unverifiable without DNA. The germline V gene has CDR1 SGHRS and CDR2 YFSETQ. The CDR3 has 16 amino acids. Here the CDR3 reads CASTWLGLPSYNEQFF.

This sequence joins TRBV5-1 and TRBJ2-5; there is no DNA to check the TCRdb D call of TRBD2. The CDR3 consists of 15 residues. Germline V gene data show CDR1 as SGHRS and CDR2 as YFSETQ. The CDR3 loop reads CASSLGTRVQETQYF.

This rearrangement joins TRBV20-1 to TRBJ2-3. CDR3 length: 12 residues. Germline V gives CDR1 DFQATT, CDR2 SNEGSKA (reference sequence). The CDR3 sequence: CSARIYTDTQYF.

The genes are TRBV5-1 and TRBJ1-1; lacking DNA, the TRBD1 call made by TCRdb goes unchecked. The CDR3 sequence is 15 residues long. Germline V gene sequence: CDR1 SGHRS, CDR2 YFSETQ. The CDR3 loop reads CASSSTGTGSTEAFF.

The V call is TRBV7-3, the J call TRBJ2-3; TCRdb names TRBD2, which stays unverified in the absence of DNA. Germline V lookup: CDR1 SGHTA, CDR2 FQGTGA. This CDR3 spans 16 amino acids. The CDR3 sequence is CASSRKAGYATDTQYF.

The chain links TRBV3-1 to TRBJ1-1; TCRdb picks TRBD1, but there is no DNA to check that call. Germline values: CDR1 LGHDT, CDR2 YNNKEL (reference sequence). The CDR3 extends over 13 amino acids. CDR3 sequence: CASSQGPTTEAFF. Full variable domain (remainder filled in from reference TRBV3-1 and TRBJ1-1): DTAVSQTPKYLVTQMGNDKSIKCEQNLGHDTMYWYKQDSKKFLKIMFSYNNKELIINETVPNRFSPKSPDKAHLNLHINSLELGDSAVYFCASSQGPTTEAFFGQGTRLTVV.

This chain links TRBV12-3 or TRBV12-4 with TRBJ1-5. The CDR3 sequence is 12 residues long. CDR3 sequence reads: CASSLSHQPQHF.

This sequence joins TRBV12-3 or TRBV12-4 and TRBJ1-1; TCRdb selects TRBD1, and the lack of DNA leaves this call unchecked. This CDR3 is built from 14 residues. This chain's CDR3 is CASRSGTGGTEAFF.

The V and J genes are TRBV5-1 and TRBJ2-1. Germline values: CDR1 SGHRS, CDR2 YFSETQ. This CDR3 region has 11 residues. CDR3 residues: CASNRRNEQFF.

The gene calls are TRBV19 and TRBJ2-5; no DNA is available, so the TRBD2 call from TCRdb remains unchecked. The CDR3 is 13 amino acids. The germline V gene encodes CDR1 LNHDA and CDR2 SQIVND (reference sequence). CDR3 residues: CASSIRLPDTQYF.